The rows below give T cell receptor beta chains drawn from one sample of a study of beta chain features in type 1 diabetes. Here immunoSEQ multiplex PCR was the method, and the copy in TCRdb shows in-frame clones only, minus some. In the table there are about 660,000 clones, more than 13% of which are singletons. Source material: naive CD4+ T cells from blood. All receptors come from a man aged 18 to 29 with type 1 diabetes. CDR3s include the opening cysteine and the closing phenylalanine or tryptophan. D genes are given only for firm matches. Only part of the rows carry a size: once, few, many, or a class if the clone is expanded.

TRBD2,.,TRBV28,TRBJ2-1,TGTGCCGGGTCCGGGTCGAGTAGCGGGAGTTTAAGGTCCTACAATGAGCAGTTCTTC,CAGSGSSSGSLRSYNEQFF
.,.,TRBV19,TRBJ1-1,TGTGCCATTTCTACGGCTTCGAACACTGAAGCTTTCTTT,CAISTASNTEAFF
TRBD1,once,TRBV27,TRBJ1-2,TGTGCCAGCAGTCGTATACAGGGGTTTGACTATGGCTACACCTTC,CASSRIQGFDYGYTF
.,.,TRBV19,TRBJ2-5,TGTGCCAGTAGTCGAGCTAGCGACGGGGAGACCCAGTACTTC,CASSRASDGETQYF
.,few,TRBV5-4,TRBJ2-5,TGTGCCAGCAGCTCTACACAGGGATCGGAGACCCAGTACTTC,CASSSTQGSETQYF
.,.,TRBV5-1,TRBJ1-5,TGCGCCAGCAGCTTGGGACAGGCCCCCAATCAGCCCCAGCATTTT,CASSLGQAPNQPQHF
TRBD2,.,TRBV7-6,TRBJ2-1,TGTGCCAGCAGCTTAGCCTCCGGACTAGCGGGAGGGCCAACGTACGAGCAGTTCTTC,CASSLASGLAGGPTYEQFF
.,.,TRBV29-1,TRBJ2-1,TGCAGCGTTGGCGTGCGGGCGGGCGGGCCACATTTCTTC,CSVGVRAGGPHFF
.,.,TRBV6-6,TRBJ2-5,TGTGCCAGCAGCTGGGACACTGAGGAGACCCAGTACTTC,CASSWDTEETQYF
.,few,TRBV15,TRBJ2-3,TGTGCCACCAGCAGGGGGTCTTTCACAGATACGCAGTATTTT,CATSRGSFTDTQYF
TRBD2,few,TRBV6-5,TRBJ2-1,TGTGCCAGCAGACCCCTAGCGGGAAATGAGCAGTTCTTC,CASRPLAGNEQFF
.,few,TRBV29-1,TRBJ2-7,TGCAGCGTGCCCTCCTGGCGGAAATACGAGCAGTACTTC,CSVPSWRKYEQYF
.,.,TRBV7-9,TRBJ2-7,TGTGCCCTGTGGGGGCCCCAGGACGAGCAGTACTTC,CALWGPQDEQYF
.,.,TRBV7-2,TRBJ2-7,TGTGCCAGCAGCACAAAGACAGGGACTACCTACGAGCAGTACTTC,CASSTKTGTTYEQYF
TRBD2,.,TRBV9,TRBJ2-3,TGTGCCAGCAGCCTCCGCCCTAGCGGGGGGGAGGCAGATACGCAGTATTTT,CASSLRPSGGEADTQYF
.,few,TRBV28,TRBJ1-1,TGTGCCAGCAGTTTATCCCGTAGCGCTGAAGCTTTCTTT,CASSLSRSAEAFF
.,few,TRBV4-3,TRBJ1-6,TGCGCCAGCAGCCAAATAACAGGCGCGTATAATTCACCCCTCCACTTT,CASSQITGAYNSPLHF
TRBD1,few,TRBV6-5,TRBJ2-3,TGTGCCAGCAGTTATAACAGGGGAACAGATACGCAGTATTTT,CASSYNRGTDTQYF
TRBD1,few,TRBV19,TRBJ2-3,TGTGCCAGCACTAGGGGGCCCCACCTAGATACGCAGTATTTT,CASTRGPHLDTQYF
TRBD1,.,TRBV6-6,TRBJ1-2,TGTGCCAGCAGTTCCCGGACAGGCGGTTATGGCTACACCTTC,CASSSRTGGYGYTF
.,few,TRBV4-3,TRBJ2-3,TGCGCCAGCAGCCTGGGGACGCCTAGCACAGATACGCAGTATTTT,CASSLGTPSTDTQYF
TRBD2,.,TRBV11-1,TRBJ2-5,TGTGCCAGCAGCAAGCATAGCGGGAGAGGGGAGACCCAGTACTTC,CASSKHSGRGETQYF
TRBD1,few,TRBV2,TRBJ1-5,TGTGCCAGCAGTATCGAAGGACAGGGGAATCAGCCCCAGCATTTT,CASSIEGQGNQPQHF
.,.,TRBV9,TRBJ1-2,TGTGCCAGCAGCGTAGCTTCTACTAACTATGGCTACACCTTC,CASSVASTNYGYTF
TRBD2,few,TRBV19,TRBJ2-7,TGTGCCAGTAGTTCGGCTAGCGGGAGCGTAGTCGGTGCTGGGCAGTACTTC,CASSSASGSVVGAGQYF
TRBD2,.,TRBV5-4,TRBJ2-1,TGTGCCAGCAGCTTCCGCCTAGCGGGAGGCGAGGAGCAGTTCTTC,CASSFRLAGGEEQFF
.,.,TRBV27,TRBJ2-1,TGTGCCAGCAGCCACCCCGGGACTCTCAATGAGCAGTTCTTC,CASSHPGTLNEQFF
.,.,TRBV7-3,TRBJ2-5,TGTGCCAGCAGCCGCGACCTAAGAACCGAGACCCAGTACTTC,CASSRDLRTETQYF
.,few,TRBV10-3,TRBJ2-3,TGTGCCATCCTGGGACTCGGCACAGATACGCAGTATTTT,CAILGLGTDTQYF
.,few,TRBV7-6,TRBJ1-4,TGTGCCAGCAGCCCCACCATGGGCGCAACTAATGAAAAACTGTTTTTT,CASSPTMGATNEKLFF
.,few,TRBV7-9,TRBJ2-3,TGTGCCAGCAGCTTAGCGTCCCAGTCCAATGGGGCAGATACGCAGTATTTT,CASSLASQSNGADTQYF
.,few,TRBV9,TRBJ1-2,TGTGCCAGCGAATTGGGGACGGGGAGATATGGCTACACCTTC,CASELGTGRYGYTF
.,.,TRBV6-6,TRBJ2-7,TGTGCCAGCAGTGCTGAGGGGGGCCCTGGGTTCAACGAGCAGTACTTC,CASSAEGGPGFNEQYF
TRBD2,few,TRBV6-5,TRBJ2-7,TGTGCCAGCAGTTACTCGCCGGGACTAGCATTCTACGAGCAGTACTTC,CASSYSPGLAFYEQYF
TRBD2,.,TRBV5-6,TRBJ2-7,TGTGCCAGCAGCGCGACTAGCGGGAGGACCTACGAGCAGTACTTC,CASSATSGRTYEQYF
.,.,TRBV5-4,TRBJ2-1,TGTGCCAGCAGCCTACTCGGGCGGAGTGGGAATGAGCAGTTCTTC,CASSLLGRSGNEQFF
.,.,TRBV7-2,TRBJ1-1,TGTGCCAGCAGCTCCCTGTGGAACACTGAAGCTTTCTTT,CASSSLWNTEAFF
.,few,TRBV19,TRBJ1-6,TGTGCCAGTAAACAGGGATATATTAATTCACCCCTCCACTTT,CASKQGYINSPLHF
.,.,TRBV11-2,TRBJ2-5,TGTGCCAGCAGCTCCCCTGGGACCCAGTACTTC,CASSSPGTQYF
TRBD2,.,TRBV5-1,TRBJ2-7,TGCGCCAGCAGCTTGGCCGGGACTAGCGACGAGCAGTACTTC,CASSLAGTSDEQYF
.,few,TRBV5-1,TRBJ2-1,TGCGCCAGCAGTTTCGGAATTAGCAGGGGTAATGAGCAGTTCTTC,CASSFGISRGNEQFF
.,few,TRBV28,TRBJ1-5,TGTGCCAGCAGCCCTGGAGTCTATAGCAATCAGCCCCAGCATTTT,CASSPGVYSNQPQHF
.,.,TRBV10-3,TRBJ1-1,TGTGCCATCAGCCGACAGGATTCGAACACTGAAGCTTTCTTT,CAISRQDSNTEAFF
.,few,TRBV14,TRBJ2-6,TGTGCCAGCAGCCAAAACAGGGTGGGCAACGTCCTGACTTTC,CASSQNRVGNVLTF
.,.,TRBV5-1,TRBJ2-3,TGCGCCAGCAGCTCGGATAACACAGATACGCAGTATTTT,CASSSDNTDTQYF
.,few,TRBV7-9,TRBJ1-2,TGTGCCAGCAGCCCCCCCGGATCCGCTAACTATGGCTACACCTTC,CASSPPGSANYGYTF
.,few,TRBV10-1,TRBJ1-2,TGCGCCAGCAGTGACCACACAGGGAACTATGGCTACACCTTC,CASSDHTGNYGYTF
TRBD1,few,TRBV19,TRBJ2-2,TGTGCCAGTAGTATACCAGGACAGGGGGCGGACGGGGAGCTGTTTTTT,CASSIPGQGADGELFF
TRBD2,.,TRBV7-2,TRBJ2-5,TGTGCCAGCAGCCTTACTAGCGCCACTGAGGGGGAGACCCAGTACTTC,CASSLTSATEGETQYF